Sequencing of this T cell receptor (beta chain) was carried out in a study of cytomegalovirus exposure and HLA in healthy donors. Study overall: A data release that came early held tens of millions of unique TCRs from HLA-typed donors. Genotyping showed roughly 83% of 398 donors falling in the Caucasian-associated ancestry cluster.

J was trimmed by 6 bases and V by 6 bases; bases with no gene match: 11. Per the germline V gene, CDR1 is MNHEY and CDR2 is SMNVEV (reference sequence). The CDR3 length is 14 residues. A multiplex PCR was run with 60 Vbeta primers and 13 Jbeta primers. Clones were sequenced by immunoSEQ multiplex PCR, and TCRdb holds only the in-frame ones, with some missing. The sample yields around 150,000 clones, roughly 75% seen once. Study findings and constraints: In a later analysis, about 17,000 TCR beta sequences were associated with HLA alleles at 0.05 false discovery rate.

On this clone: Its antigen is unknown.

Sequencing was performed on PBMCs. This sequence originates from a man aged 18 to 35 in good health and CMV-seropositive. The rearrangement links TRBV27 to TRBJ2-7; TRBD2 matches 7 bases. Here the CDR3 DNA reads TGTGCCAGCAGCTCGGGACTACCCCACCGCGAGCAGTACTTC. It specifies CASSSGLPHREQYF.